Below are 30 T cell receptor beta chains sequenced from a single sample in a study of T cells in Graves' hyperthyroidism and ophthalmopathy. TCR beta CDR3 regions were amplified from RNA transcripts. RT-PCR in the first round (using the HTBI primer set) targeted the TCR CDR3. TCRdb used MiXCR to reprocess the multiplex PCR reads, holding one entry per CDR3 protein. Seen here are some 720,000 distinct CDR3 sequences, about 16% observed once, and the top ten hold around 8.1%. Sequencing used blood. These receptor sequences come from a man aged 18 to 29 with Graves' hyperthyroidism.

On this clonotype: A much larger clonotype is one base distant, so this may be a read error. This CDR3 fails to terminate in the conserved phenylalanine or tryptophan, so it likely reflects a read error. In nucleotides, the CDR3 is TGTGCCAGCAGTTCTACTACATTCTCCTACGAGCAGTACCTC. As protein: CASSSTTFSYEQYL. This chain uses TRBV12-3 or TRBV12-4 with TRBJ2-7; D not resolved. With 4 bases removed from V and 0 bases from J, the gap between germline ends came to 10 bases. The length of the CDR3 is 14 residues.

There are a few counts of this clonotype. The rearrangement links TRBV20-1 to TRBJ2-3; no clear D. This CDR3 comprises 13 residues. Per the germline V gene, CDR1 is DFQATT and CDR2 is SNEGSKA (reference sequence). The V gene lost 6 bases and the J gene lost 2 bases, with 12 bases spanning the gap. As DNA, the CDR3 is TGCAGTGCCCGAGTTACGGACACAGATACGCAGTATTTT. This codes for CSARVTDTDTQYF.

Many counts were recorded for this clonotype. The rearrangement uses TRBV7-2 and TRBJ1-1; possible D gene TRBD1, 6 bases. CDR3 length: 15 residues. V dropped 0 bases and J dropped 4 bases, with 12 bases sitting between them. Germline CDR1 SGHTA, CDR2 FQGNSA. The CDR3 sequence: CASSLAAGASTEAFF. In DNA, the CDR3 is TGTGCCAGCAGCTTAGCGGCGGGGGCAAGCACTGAAGCTTTCTTT.

This clonotype was picked up many times. V gene TRBV28 combines with J gene TRBJ2-7; D remains ambiguous. Trimming took 6 bases from V and 2 from J, leaving 8 bases between them. The CDR3 length is 12 residues. Germline-derived CDR1 and CDR2 are MDHEN and SYDVKM. This CDR3 reads CASSPKAYEQYF. The DNA for the CDR3 is TGTGCCAGCAGCCCCAAGGCCTACGAGCAGTACTTC.

This clonotype was recorded at least ten times. This chain connects TRBV29-1 to TRBJ1-1, with no clear D. Trimming removed 4 bases from V and 2 bases from J, with 8 bases in between. The length of the CDR3 is 12 residues. From germline, CDR1 is SQVTM and CDR2 ANQGSEA. The CDR3 DNA is TGCAGCGTTGTGTGGGTAAACACTGAAGCTTTCTTT. Protein product: CSVVWVNTEAFF.

The sample holds many counts of this clonotype. The chain is built from TRBV28 and TRBJ2-5; D is undetermined. V was clipped by 1 base and J by 4 bases, with 10 bases between them. The CDR3 consists of 14 residues. Germline CDR1 is MDHEN and CDR2 is SYDVKM. CDR3 residues: CASSLSDLRETQYF. The CDR3 DNA reads as TGTGCCAGCAGTTTATCGGATTTACGAGAGACCCAGTACTTC. Supplemented by reference TRBV28 and TRBJ2-5, the full variable domain reads DVKVTQSSRYLVKRTGEKVFLECVQDMDHENMFWYRQDPGLGLRLIYFSYDVKMKEKGDIPEGYSVSREKKERFSLILESASTNQTSMYLCASSLSDLRETQYFGPGTRLLVL.

This chain joins TRBV28 and TRBJ1-1; D might be TRBD1 (6 bases). Germline values: CDR1 MDHEN, CDR2 SYDVKM. Trimming left V 6 bases short and J 5 bases short, with 16 bases between. The CDR3 is made up of 14 amino acids. The CDR3 DNA reads TGTGCCAGCAGGTGGGGTCCAGGGGAAACTGAAGCTTTCTTT. Its protein product is CASRWGPGETEAFF.

This clonotype was recorded at least ten times. J is TRBJ2-7 and V is TRBV6-2 or TRBV6-3, with 7 bases aligning to TRBD2. CDR1 and CDR2 (germline): MNHEY, SVGEGT. V lost 0 bases and J lost 3; bases outside the gene matches: 5. CDR3 length: 15 amino acids. CDR3 protein: CASSYSPSGYYEQYF. The CDR3 bases are TGTGCCAGCAGTTACTCTCCTAGCGGTTACTACGAGCAGTACTTC.

This clonotype was counted between two and nine times. The chain couples TRBV15 to TRBJ2-7, with unresolved D. Germline V gene lookup returns CDR1 LNHNV and CDR2 YYDKDF (reference sequence). There are 14 residues in the CDR3. Trimming took off 1 base at V and 5 bases at J, with 12 bases between the two ends. The CDR3 here is CATSRVDLADEQYF. For the CDR3, the DNA is TGTGCCACCAGCAGAGTCGATCTGGCAGACGAGCAGTACTTC.

Many counts were recorded for this clonotype. The V call is TRBV28, the J call TRBJ2-1; D perhaps matches TRBD2 (6 bases). Trimming stripped 5 bases from V and 7 bases from J, with 18 bases between. The CDR3 spans 15 residues. Looked up from germline, CDR1 is MDHEN and CDR2 is SYDVKM. The CDR3 sequence is CASSIYRESGNEQFF. CDR3 sequence (DNA): TGTGCCAGCAGTATTTATCGGGAGAGTGGGAATGAGCAGTTCTTC.

This clonotype occurred many times. This chain links TRBV28 with TRBJ2-7, with TRBD1 identical over 7 bases. Trimming removed 6 bases from V and 6 bases from J; junction bases left unmatched: 8. In germline, CDR1 is MDHEN, CDR2 SYDVKM. The CDR3 has 13 amino acids. The CDR3: CASRNPGQSEQYF. CDR3 bases: TGTGCCAGCAGGAATCCGGGACAGAGCGAGCAGTACTTC.

The chain links TRBV10-3 to TRBJ2-7; TRBD1 or TRBD2 may be the D gene (7 bases each). V was shortened by 2 bases and J by 0 bases, with 20 bases between the two germline ends. Germline V gene sequence: CDR1 ENHRY, CDR2 SYGVKD. This CDR3 is built from 18 residues. The CDR3 sequence: CAISERNTRGGDSYEQYF. The CDR3 nucleotides read TGTGCCATCAGTGAGCGAAACACCAGGGGGGGCGACTCCTACGAGCAGTACTTC.

The sample holds a few counts of this clonotype. This chain connects TRBV20-1 to TRBJ2-5; D uncertain. The CDR3 is 12 residues long. Trimming took off 6 bases at V and 5 bases at J, with 13 bases between the two ends. Germline values: CDR1 DFQATT, CDR2 SNEGSKA (reference sequence). The CDR3 loop reads CSARAQTETQYF. CDR3 DNA sequence: TGCAGTGCACGGGCCCAGACGGAGACCCAGTACTTC.

This sequence joins TRBV15 and TRBJ1-2, with D maybe TRBD1 (6 bases). The CDR3 is 18 residues long. The ends were cut back, 3 bases at V and 5 bases at J, with 25 bases in the middle. Germline loops: CDR1 LNHNV, CDR2 YYDKDF (reference sequence). CDR3 sequence: CATSRLGVRPGGRYGYTF. As DNA, the CDR3 is TGTGCCACCAGCAGGCTAGGGGTTAGGCCCGGGGGCAGGTATGGCTACACCTTC.

This clonotype was counted at least ten times. This chain links TRBV12-3 or TRBV12-4 with TRBJ2-4, with a tentative D call TRBD2 (5 bases). V lost 8 bases and J lost 10, with 18 bases in between. The CDR3 is 13 residues long. CDR3 sequence reads: CASSSLTRDIQYF. The CDR3, as DNA: TGTGCCAGCTCGAGTTTGACGAGGGATATTCAGTACTTC.

The chain has TRBV7-2 and TRBJ1-3; no clear D gene. Germline loops: CDR1 SGHTA, CDR2 FQGNSA. V was clipped by 4 bases and J by 0 bases, with 10 bases between them. This CDR3 spans 15 amino acids. The CDR3 reads CASSYYGSSGNTIYF. The CDR3 DNA is TGTGCCAGCAGCTACTACGGTAGCTCTGGAAACACCATATATTTT.

The J gene is TRBJ2-7, the V gene TRBV29-1, with 7 bases identical to TRBD2. With V trimmed by 2 bases and J by 3 bases, 10 bases remained unmatched. Germline loops: CDR1 SQVTM, CDR2 ANQGSEA. This CDR3 is 15 amino acids long. The CDR3 region is CSVESGTGRGYEQYF. The CDR3 region has the DNA TGCAGCGTTGAAAGCGGGACTGGACGCGGCTACGAGCAGTACTTC.

This clonotype appeared many times. The gene calls are TRBV28 and TRBJ2-1, with D uncertain. V lost 6 bases and J 0 bases, leaving 18 bases between the germline ends. The CDR3 sequence is 17 residues long. The V gene's germline CDR1 is MDHEN and CDR2 SYDVKM. CDR3 in amino acids: CASSHPRAVSSYNEQFF. DNA of the CDR3: TGTGCCAGCAGCCACCCTCGTGCGGTGAGCTCCTACAATGAGCAGTTCTTC.

As to this clonotype: A clone one base away is much larger, so this may be a read error. The chain uses TRBV5-8 and TRBJ2-7; D may be TRBD1 (5 bases). Germline CDR1 is SGHTS and CDR2 is YDEGEE. The germline V and J ends were trimmed by 4 bases and 7 bases, with 15 bases remaining between them. This CDR3 contains 13 residues. The CDR3 nucleotides read TGTGCCAGCAGCGACAGAGCTTACAATGAGCAGTACTTC. As protein: CASSDRAYNEQYF.

A word on this clonotype: One base away lies a much larger clone, so this may be a sequencing read error. The chain couples TRBV2 to TRBJ1-1; 8 bases are shared with TRBD1. Germline V gene data show CDR1 as SNHLY and CDR2 as FYNNEI. V shed 4 bases and J 2 bases; nucleotides not matched to a gene: 6. The CDR3 extends over 15 amino acids. The CDR3 protein is CASSGQGLENTEAFF. CDR3 DNA sequence: TGTGCCAGCAGTGGACAGGGGCTGGAAAACACTGAAGCTTTCTTT.

This clonotype was found a few times. This chain joins TRBV5-1 and TRBJ1-6; 7 bases are shared with TRBD1. This CDR3 has 15 residues. The ends lost 4 bases at V and 8 bases at J; junction bases unmatched: 9. Germline V gene data show CDR1 as SGHRS and CDR2 as YFSETQ. This chain's CDR3 is CASSQSTGLDSPLHF. CDR3 nucleotide sequence: TGCGCCAGCAGCCAATCGACAGGGCTAGATTCACCCCTCCACTTT.

This clonotype was recorded at least ten times. The V call is TRBV11-3, the J call TRBJ2-5; D is ambiguous. The V gene lost 2 bases and the J gene lost 2 bases, with 12 bases spanning the gap. Germline lookup yields CDR1 SGHNT and CDR2 YENEEA. This CDR3 has 15 amino acids. The CDR3 sequence: CASSLITGHQETQYF. In DNA form, the CDR3 reads TGTGCCAGCAGCTTAATTACCGGGCATCAAGAGACCCAGTACTTC. The whole variable domain, remainder taken from reference TRBV11-3 and TRBJ2-5, is EAGVVQSPRYKIIEKKQPVAFWCNPISGHNTLYWYLQNLGQGPELLIRYENEEAVDDSQLPKDRFSAERLKGVDSTLKIQPAELGDSAVYLCASSLITGHQETQYFGPGTRLLVL.

The gene calls are TRBV6-2 or TRBV6-3 and TRBJ1-2, with a weak D call TRBD1 (6 bases). Per germline, CDR1 MNHEY and CDR2 SVGEGT. V gave up 0 bases and J gave up 5 bases, with 19 bases separating them. The CDR3 spans 17 residues. Here the CDR3 reads CASSYSRAAGAQYGYTF. In DNA form, the CDR3 reads TGTGCCAGCAGTTACTCGAGAGCGGCGGGGGCCCAATATGGCTACACCTTC.

On this clonotype itself: This clone may be a read error of a much larger clone one base away. The chain has TRBV27 and TRBJ1-2; D is unclear. The length of the CDR3 is 13 residues. The germline V gene encodes CDR1 MNHEY and CDR2 SMNVEV (reference sequence). The CDR3 loop is CVSSVAPSYGYTF. CDR3 sequence (DNA): TGTGTCAGCAGTGTGGCACCTAGCTATGGCTACACCTTC.

This clonotype appeared many times. J is TRBJ2-1 and V is TRBV7-9; D perhaps matches TRBD2 (6 bases). Trimming removed 1 base at V and 9 bases at J, with 7 bases between. In germline, CDR1 is SEHNR, CDR2 FQNEAQ (reference sequence). This CDR3 has 12 amino acids. CDR3 amino acids: CASSLGTIEQFF. The CDR3 region has the DNA TGTGCCAGCAGCTTAGGGACTATTGAGCAGTTCTTC. The whole variable domain, remainder taken from reference TRBV7-9 and TRBJ2-1, is DTGVSQNPRHKITKRGQNVTFRCDPISEHNRLYWYRQTLGQGPEFLTYFQNEAQLEKSRLLSDRFSAERPKGSFSTLEIQRTEQGDSAMYLCASSLGTIEQFFGPGTRLTVL.

In its sample, this clonotype was seen a few times. The rearrangement links TRBV24-1 to TRBJ2-6; D gene uncertain. Germline V gene sequence: CDR1 KGHDR, CDR2 SFDVKD. This CDR3 is built from 15 residues. V dropped 3 bases and J dropped 0 bases, with 5 bases sitting between them. The CDR3 region is CATSDLSSGANVLTF. CDR3 in DNA: TGTGCCACCAGTGATCTCTCCTCTGGGGCCAACGTCCTGACTTTC.

To note about this clonotype: A single base separates this from a much larger clone, so it may be a read error. CDR3 protein: CSAKRGAGVYNEQFF. The CDR3 DNA sequence: TGCAGTGCTAAGAGGGGAGCGGGAGTGTACAATGAGCAGTTCTTC. The V gene is TRBV20-1, the J gene TRBJ2-1; 8 nucleotides match TRBD2. This CDR3 contains 15 residues. The J segment lost 4 bases and the V segment lost 4 bases, leaving 9 bases of the junction unmatched. From germline, CDR1 is DFQATT and CDR2 SNEGSKA (reference sequence).

This clonotype has ten or more counts. The CDR3, as DNA: TGTGCCAGCAGCGATCCAGGGGGCGGTGAGCAGTTCTTC. Translation gives CASSDPGGGEQFF. This chain uses TRBV3-1 with TRBJ2-1; 8 bases are shared with TRBD1. The CDR3 is 13 residues long. V lost 5 bases and J lost 9; bases outside the gene matches: 6. Germline V CDR1 and CDR2: LGHDT, YNNKEL (reference sequence).

The genes are TRBV7-9 and TRBJ2-3; D not certain. This CDR3 spans 15 amino acids. V lost 5 bases and J lost 2, with 14 bases in between. From germline, CDR1 is SEHNR and CDR2 FQNEAQ (reference sequence). The CDR3, as DNA: TGTGCCAGCAGCCCCCTTGGCCTCAACACAGATACGCAGTATTTT. Translating gives CASSPLGLNTDTQYF.

The chain couples TRBV2 to TRBJ2-3, with TRBD2 identical over 7 bases. Trimming took 8 bases from V and 1 from J; bases not matched to a gene: 6. CDR3 size: 14 residues. The germline CDR1 and CDR2 sequences are SNHLY and FYNNEI. The CDR3 coding sequence is TGTGCCAGCTGGGCGGGAGAAGGCACAGATACGCAGTATTTT. This sequence encodes CASWAGEGTDTQYF.